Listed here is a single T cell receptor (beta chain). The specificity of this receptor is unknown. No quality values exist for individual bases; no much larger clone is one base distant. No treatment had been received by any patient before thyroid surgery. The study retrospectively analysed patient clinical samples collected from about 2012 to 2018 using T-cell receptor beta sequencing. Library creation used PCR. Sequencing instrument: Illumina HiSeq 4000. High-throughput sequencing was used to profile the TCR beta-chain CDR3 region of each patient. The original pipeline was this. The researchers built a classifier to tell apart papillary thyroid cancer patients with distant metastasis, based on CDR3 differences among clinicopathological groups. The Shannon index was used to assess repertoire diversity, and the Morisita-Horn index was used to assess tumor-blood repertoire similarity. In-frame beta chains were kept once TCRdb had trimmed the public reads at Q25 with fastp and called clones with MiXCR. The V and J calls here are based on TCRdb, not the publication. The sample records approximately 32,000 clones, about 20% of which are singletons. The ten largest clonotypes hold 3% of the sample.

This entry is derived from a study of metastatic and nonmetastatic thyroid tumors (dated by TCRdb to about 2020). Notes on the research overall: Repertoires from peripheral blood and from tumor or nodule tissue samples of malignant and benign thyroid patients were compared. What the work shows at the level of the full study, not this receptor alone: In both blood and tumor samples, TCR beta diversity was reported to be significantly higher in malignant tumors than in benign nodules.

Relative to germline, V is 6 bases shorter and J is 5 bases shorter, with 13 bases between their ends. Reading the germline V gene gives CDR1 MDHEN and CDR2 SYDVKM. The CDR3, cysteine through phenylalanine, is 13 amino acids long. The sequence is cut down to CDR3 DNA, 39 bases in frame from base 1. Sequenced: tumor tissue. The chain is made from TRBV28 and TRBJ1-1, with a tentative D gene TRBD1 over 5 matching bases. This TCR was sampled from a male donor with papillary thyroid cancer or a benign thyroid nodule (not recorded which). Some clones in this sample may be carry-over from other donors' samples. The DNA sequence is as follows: TGTGCCAGCAGGTCTGACAGATTAACTGAAGCTTTCTTT. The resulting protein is CASRSDRLTEAFF.